Listed below are T cell receptor beta chains from one sample, sequenced in a study of blood T cells in healthy people across ages. TCRdb redid the calling of the 5' RACE reads with MiXCR, one entry per CDR3 protein. The sample comprises about 780,000 distinct CDR3 sequences, 46% of which are singletons, and 15% to 20% rests with the top ten. What was sequenced was blood. These receptor sequences come from an elderly man in good health. The CDR3 runs from the conserved cysteine through the conserved F or W. Fields, in order: CDR3 length, D gene, J gene, V gene, clone size, CDR3 protein, CDR3 DNA. The D gene is left open where the match is weak. The size field is filled for only some rows; it gives once, few, many or a size class.

>15|-|TRBJ2-2|TRBV12-3/TRBV12-4|few
CASSLKQGNTGELFF
TGTGCCAGCAGTCTGAAACAGGGGAACACCGGGGAGCTGTTTTTT
>14|-|TRBJ2-3|TRBV7-2|few
CASGPSARPDTQYF
TGTGCCAGCGGACCAAGCGCCCGTCCAGATACGCAGTATTTT
>15|TRBD1|TRBJ2-4|TRBV6-5|few
CASSRTGWAKNIQYF
TGTGCCAGCAGTCGGACAGGGTGGGCCAAAAACATTCAGTACTTC
>14|-|TRBJ1-2|TRBV25-1|-
CASSLKTGLHGYTF
TGTGCCAGCAGCCTCAAAACCGGCCTACATGGCTACACCTTC
>16|-|TRBJ1-5|TRBV10-1|few
CASSEIQVRRNQPQHF
TGCGCCAGCAGTGAGATACAAGTGAGACGCAATCAGCCCCAGCATTTT
>16|TRBD2|TRBJ2-1|TRBV11-2|few
CASSLASGSFGNEQFF
TGTGCCAGCAGCTTAGCCAGCGGGAGCTTTGGCAATGAGCAGTTCTTC
>14|-|TRBJ1-6|TRBV9|-
CASSNRDIDSPLHF
TGTGCCAGCAGCAACCGGGACATCGACTCACCCCTCCACTTT
>15|-|TRBJ2-7|TRBV5-5|few
CASSFRSGFYNEQYF
TGTGCCAGCAGCTTCAGGAGCGGGTTCTACAATGAGCAGTACTTC
>16|-|TRBJ2-1|TRBV3-1|few
CASSRLGRSSYNEQFF
TGTGCCAGCAGCCGCTTGGGGCGGAGCTCCTACAATGAGCAGTTCTTC
>20|TRBD2|TRBJ2-3|TRBV20-1|-
CSASPPPGRGLAGVAGTQYF
TGCAGTGCTAGCCCACCCCCGGGACGCGGACTAGCGGGAGTTGCGGGTACGCAGTATTTT
>14|-|TRBJ2-2|TRBV5-1|few
CASTGDRGTGELFF
TGCGCCAGCACTGGGGACCGCGGCACCGGGGAGCTGTTTTTT
>16|TRBD2|TRBJ2-7|TRBV12-3/TRBV12-4|-
CASSRTSGVRRYEQYF
TGTGCCAGCAGTCGGACTAGCGGGGTCAGGAGATACGAGCAGTACTTC
>13|-|TRBJ2-1|TRBV30|-
CAWNRRVEGEQFF
TGTGCCTGGAATCGGCGGGTGGAAGGTGAGCAGTTCTTC
>15|-|TRBJ2-6|TRBV20-1|-
CSAILQGAGANVLTF
TGCAGTGCTATACTCCAGGGAGCTGGGGCCAACGTCCTGACTTTC
>13|TRBD1|TRBJ1-1|TRBV10-3|-
CAIRGTGNTEAFF
TGTGCCATCAGGGGGACAGGGAACACTGAAGCTTTCTTT
>14|-|TRBJ2-7|TRBV30|-
CAWKPNWLAHEQYF
TGTGCCTGGAAACCTAATTGGCTAGCTCACGAGCAGTACTTC
>16|TRBD2|TRBJ2-1|TRBV7-3|-
CASSSQTSGAYNEQFF
TGTGCCAGCAGCTCCCAGACTAGCGGGGCCTACAATGAGCAGTTCTTC
>14|-|TRBJ1-4|TRBV7-2|-
CASSLVGTGEKLFF
TGTGCCAGCAGCTTAGTGGGTACGGGCGAAAAACTGTTTTTT
>14|TRBD1|TRBJ1-4|TRBV5-5|-
CACSSRGPSEKLFF
TGTGCCTGCAGCTCCAGGGGGCCAAGTGAAAAACTGTTTTTT
>16|TRBD2|TRBJ2-3|TRBV7-2|medium-sized
CASSAPGLAGADTQYF
TGTGCCAGCAGCGCCCCGGGACTAGCGGGTGCAGATACGCAGTATTTT
>11|TRBD1|TRBJ1-2|TRBV12-3/TRBV12-4|-
CASRPDRADTF
TGTGCCAGCAGACCGGACAGGGCGGACACCTTC
>13|-|TRBJ2-5|TRBV10-3|few
CAISAGRQETQYF
TGTGCCATCAGTGCGGGACGGCAAGAGACCCAGTACTTC
>16|TRBD1|TRBJ2-5|TRBV13|-
CASSYKGQGQKETQYF
TGTGCCAGCAGCTATAAAGGACAGGGCCAAAAAGAGACCCAGTACTTC
>15|TRBD1|TRBJ2-5|TRBV10-3|few
CAISDPDRGQETQYF
TGTGCCATCAGTGACCCTGACAGGGGACAAGAGACCCAGTACTTC
>15|-|TRBJ2-1|TRBV5-8|-
CASSLRGGRDNEQFF
TGTGCCAGCAGCCTAAGAGGGGGACGCGACAATGAGCAGTTCTTC
>15|-|TRBJ2-7|TRBV5-4|-
CASSLESGPLYEQYF
TGTGCCAGCAGCTTGGAGTCAGGGCCGCTCTACGAGCAGTACTTC
>16|-|TRBJ2-7|TRBV5-1|-
CASSLSVTAIPGVQYF
TGCGCCAGCAGCTTATCCGTTACAGCAATCCCCGGCGTGCAGTACTTC
>17|-|TRBJ2-5|TRBV29-1|few
CSVEERTSLKTQETQYF
TGCAGCGTTGAAGAGCGAACTAGCCTAAAAACTCAAGAGACCCAGTACTTC
>14|-|TRBJ2-5|TRBV6-5|few
CASSYSNPQETQYF
TGTGCCAGCAGTTACTCGAATCCGCAAGAGACCCAGTACTTC
>14|-|TRBJ2-7|TRBV7-2|few
CASTIYRVPGEQYF
TGTGCCAGCACCATTTACAGGGTCCCTGGCGAGCAGTACTTC
>16|TRBD2|TRBJ2-3|TRBV20-1|-
CSVNPISGVTTDTQYF
TGCAGTGTTAATCCTATTAGCGGGGTCACCACAGATACGCAGTATTTT
>15|-|TRBJ2-1|TRBV4-3|-
CASSHVPGRSDEQFF
TGCGCCAGCAGCCACGTCCCGGGACGCTCGGATGAGCAGTTCTTC
>21|-|TRBJ1-1|TRBV7-2|-
CASSLAPGGGGLLVLNTEAFF
TGTGCCAGCAGCTTAGCCCCGGGGGGCGGGGGCCTCCTAGTATTAAACACTGAAGCTTTCTTT
>15|TRBD2|TRBJ2-7|TRBV6-6|few
CASSPLAGEPLEQYF
TGTGCCAGCAGTCCACTAGCGGGAGAGCCTCTCGAGCAGTACTTC
>14|TRBD1|TRBJ1-5|TRBV27|once
CASSRTGHNQPQHF
TGTGCCAGCAGTCGGACAGGGCACAATCAGCCCCAGCATTTT
>16|TRBD2|TRBJ2-1|TRBV10-3|-
CAISESESGRAHEQFF
TGTGCCATCAGTGAGTCTGAGAGCGGGAGGGCCCACGAGCAGTTCTTC
>14|-|TRBJ2-5|TRBV20-1|few
CSARLGDGKETQYF
TGCAGTGCTAGACTGGGGGACGGAAAAGAGACCCAGTACTTC
>15|-|TRBJ2-4|TRBV6-5|-
CASSYSSQGRDIQYF
TGTGCCAGCAGTTACTCCTCCCAGGGCCGGGACATTCAGTACTTC
>18|TRBD2|TRBJ2-7|TRBV13|few
CASSPQHPTSAYSYEQYF
TGTGCCAGCAGTCCACAACACCCTACTAGCGCGTACTCCTACGAGCAGTACTTC
>16|TRBD1|TRBJ2-3|TRBV7-2|-
CASSLRRTGEGNTQYF
TGTGCCAGCAGCCTACGGAGGACAGGAGAGGGAAATACGCAGTATTTT
>12|-|TRBJ2-1|TRBV12-3/TRBV12-4|-
CASSLQPFEQFF
TGTGCCAGCAGTTTACAGCCGTTTGAGCAGTTCTTC
>14|TRBD2|TRBJ2-7|TRBV5-4|few
CASSSSGRVNEQYF
TGTGCCAGCAGCTCTAGCGGACGCGTGAATGAGCAGTACTTC
>16|-|TRBJ2-3|TRBV7-9|-
CASSRHPGVFTDTQYF
TGTGCCAGCAGCAGGCACCCGGGGGTCTTCACAGATACGCAGTATTTT
>14|-|TRBJ2-7|TRBV10-3|once
CAITPEGLNYEQYF
TGTGCCATCACTCCGGAGGGCCTCAACTACGAGCAGTACTTC
>15|TRBD2|TRBJ2-7|TRBV20-1|many
CSAIKGTSGAYEQYF
TGCAGTGCCATCAAGGGGACTAGCGGGGCCTACGAGCAGTACTTC
>15|-|TRBJ2-2|TRBV14|-
CASSTSYSFAGELFF
TGTGCCAGCAGCACCTCTTATTCCTTTGCCGGGGAGCTGTTTTTT
>16|-|TRBJ2-7|TRBV27|-
CASRPRGQGSPYEQYF
TGTGCCAGCAGACCTAGAGGGCAGGGGTCCCCCTACGAGCAGTACTTC
>12|TRBD2|TRBJ2-7|TRBV30|-
CAWGDSGNEQYF
TGTGCCTGGGGTGATAGCGGGAACGAGCAGTACTTC
>16|-|TRBJ2-3|TRBV3-1|-
CASSQDSHDYTDAQCF
TGTGCCAGCAGCCAAGACTCCCACGACTACACAGATGCGCAGTGTTTT
>16|TRBD2|TRBJ2-7|TRBV9|-
CASSVMEGSGSNEQYF
TGTGCCAGCAGCGTAATGGAAGGGAGCGGGAGTAACGAGCAGTACTTC
>13|-|TRBJ2-1|TRBV5-1|-
CALKRTAHNEQFF
TGCGCCCTGAAACGGACGGCCCACAATGAGCAGTTCTTC
>15|-|TRBJ2-7|TRBV10-3|-
CAISESTGGVYEQYF
TGTGCCATCAGTGAGTCGACTGGCGGAGTGTACGAGCAGTACTTC
>15|-|TRBJ2-3|TRBV20-1|few
CSARDPGTSTDTQYF
TGCAGTGCTAGAGATCCGGGGACTAGCACAGATACGCAGTATTTT
>13|-|TRBJ2-5|TRBV20-1|-
CSATGSLGETQYF
TGCAGTGCTACAGGGAGTTTGGGAGAGACCCAGTACTTC
>14|-|TRBJ1-2|TRBV5-3|-
CARSLATANYGYTF
TGTGCCAGAAGCTTGGCGACAGCTAACTATGGCTACACCTTC
>15|-|TRBJ2-1|TRBV7-2|few
CASSLLLSSYNEQFF
TGTGCCAGCAGTCTACTCCTGAGCTCCTACAATGAGCAGTTCTTC
>15|-|TRBJ2-1|TRBV19|-
CASSERDLGSNEQFF
TGTGCCTCCTCAGAAAGGGATCTGGGTAGCAATGAGCAGTTCTTC
>13|-|TRBJ2-1|TRBV29-1|many
CSVEVGGFNEQFF
TGCAGCGTTGAAGTAGGAGGGTTTAATGAGCAGTTCTTC
>12|-|TRBJ1-1|TRBV7-9|-
CASSGEEGEAFF
TGTGCCAGCAGCGGAGAAGAGGGTGAAGCTTTCTTT
>14|TRBD1|TRBJ2-5|TRBV5-1|-
CASSRQGQEETQYF
TGCGCCAGCAGTCGGCAGGGACAGGAAGAGACCCAGTACTTC